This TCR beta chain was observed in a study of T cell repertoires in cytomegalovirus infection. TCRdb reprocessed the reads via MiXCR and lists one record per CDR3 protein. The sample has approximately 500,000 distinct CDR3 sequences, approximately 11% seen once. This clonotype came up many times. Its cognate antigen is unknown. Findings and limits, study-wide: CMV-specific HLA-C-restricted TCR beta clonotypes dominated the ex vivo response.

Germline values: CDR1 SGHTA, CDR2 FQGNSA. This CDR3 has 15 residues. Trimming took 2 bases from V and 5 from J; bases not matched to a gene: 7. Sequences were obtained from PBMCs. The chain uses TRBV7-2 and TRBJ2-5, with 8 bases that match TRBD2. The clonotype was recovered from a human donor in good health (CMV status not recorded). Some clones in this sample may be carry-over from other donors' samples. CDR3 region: CASSLNRGGGETQYF. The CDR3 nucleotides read TGTGCCAGCAGCTTAAATCGGGGGGGGGGGGAGACCCAGTACTTC.